Below, one T cell receptor beta chain is given with its context. This record comes from a study of blood T cell repertoires in COVID-19. On the study more broadly: In each case, the material was cDNA or gDNA derived from T cells, B-cell-depleted T cells, or PBMCs.

The repertoire was sequenced with immunoSEQ multiplex PCR; TCRdb's copy has only in-frame clones and lacks some. Found here are approximately 200,000 clones, approximately 86% of them singletons; the top ten hold 1.1%. This CDR3 has 15 residues. The ends lost 0 bases at V and 4 bases at J; junction bases unmatched: 8. Germline V gene lookup returns CDR1 GTSNPN and CDR2 SVGIG (reference sequence). The sequence came from a man aged 30 to 39 with acute or convalescent COVID-19. V and J are TRBV30 and TRBJ1-1, with 7 bases matching TRBD1. The sequenced sample was peripheral blood. This chain's CDR3 is CAWSVMTGSVTEAFF. The CDR3 DNA is TGTGCCTGGAGTGTAATGACAGGGAGTGTCACTGAAGCTTTCTTT.